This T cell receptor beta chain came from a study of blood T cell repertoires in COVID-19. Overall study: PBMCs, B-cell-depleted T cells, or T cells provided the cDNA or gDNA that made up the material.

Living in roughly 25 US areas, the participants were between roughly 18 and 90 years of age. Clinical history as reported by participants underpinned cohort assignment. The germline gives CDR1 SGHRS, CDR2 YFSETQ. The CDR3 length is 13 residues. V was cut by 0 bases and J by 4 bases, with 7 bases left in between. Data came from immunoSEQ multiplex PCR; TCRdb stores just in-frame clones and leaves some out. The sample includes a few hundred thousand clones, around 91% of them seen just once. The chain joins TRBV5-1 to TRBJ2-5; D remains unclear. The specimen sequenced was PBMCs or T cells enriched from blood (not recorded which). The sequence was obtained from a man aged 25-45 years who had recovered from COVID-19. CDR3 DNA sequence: TGCGCCAGCAGCTTGGCTGAGTTAGAGACCCAGTACTTC. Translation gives CASSLAELETQYF.